This entry concerns a single TCR beta chain. What it binds is not known. This CDR3 is also generated by other DNA sequences in the sample. These data belong to a study of shared clonotypes between healthy human individuals. This CDR3 comprises 14 residues. The germline V gene encodes CDR1 ENHRY and CDR2 SYGVKD. Trimming removed 3 bases at V and 2 bases at J, with 8 bases between. Sequenced by immunoSEQ multiplex PCR; TCRdb stores in-frame clones only, minus some. The table includes about 2 million clones, 85% to 95% detected once. The study's findings and limits: Sample collection involved blood only; tissue repertoires are likely different.

Each donor was a Caucasian adult residing in Nashville, Tennessee. The chain has TRBV10-3 and TRBJ1-5; D gene unclear. What was sequenced was naive CD4+ T cells sorted from blood. As for subset: CD45RA+ positively selected. This receptor was taken from a young man in good health. The CDR3 DNA sequence: TGTGCCATCAGTGAACAAGGAGGCAATCAGCCCCAGCATTTT. This translates into CAISEQGGNQPQHF.